Listed below are T cell receptor beta chains from one sample, sequenced in a study of beta chain features in type 1 diabetes. Profiling relied on immunoSEQ multiplex PCR, and the TCRdb table lists in-frame clones only, not all of them. The profile covers 600,000 to 700,000 clones, with roughly an eighth appearing a single time and around 0.12% taken by the ten largest. The sample consisted of naive CD4+ T cells from blood. These TCRs come from a man aged 25-45 years with type 1 diabetes. Both conserved end residues are part of each CDR3. D genes are given only for firm matches. The listing skips clone size in some rows; elsewhere it reads once, few, many or a size class.

v_call: TRBV5-1
clone_size: few
j_call: TRBJ2-7
d_call: -
cdr3_aa: CASRLGVYSGPYEQYF
cdr3_nt: TGCGCCAGCAGATTGGGGGTTTACAGTGGGCCCTACGAGCAGTACTTC

v_call: TRBV30
clone_size: -
j_call: TRBJ2-1
d_call: TRBD2
cdr3_aa: CAWSVSFGTSGLNEQFF
cdr3_nt: TGTGCCTGGAGTGTGTCGTTTGGGACTAGCGGGCTCAATGAGCAGTTCTTC

v_call: TRBV10-2
clone_size: few
j_call: TRBJ1-5
d_call: -
cdr3_aa: CASSDGQGGGQPQHF
cdr3_nt: TGCGCCAGCAGTGATGGCCAGGGTGGAGGTCAGCCCCAGCATTTT

v_call: TRBV18
clone_size: -
j_call: TRBJ2-5
d_call: -
cdr3_aa: CASSPRSGPQETQYF
cdr3_nt: TGTGCCAGCTCACCCCGAAGCGGACCCCAAGAGACCCAGTACTTC

v_call: TRBV5-1
clone_size: -
j_call: TRBJ1-2
d_call: -
cdr3_aa: CASSFLRGRGNYGYTF
cdr3_nt: TGCGCCAGCAGCTTTCTCCGGGGGCGAGGAAACTATGGCTACACCTTC

v_call: TRBV12-5
clone_size: -
j_call: TRBJ2-1
d_call: TRBD1
cdr3_aa: CASGLGSGGSYNEQFF
cdr3_nt: TGTGCTAGTGGTTTGGGTTCAGGGGGATCCTACAATGAGCAGTTCTTC

v_call: TRBV25-1
clone_size: few
j_call: TRBJ2-5
d_call: -
cdr3_aa: CASTLGALKTQYF
cdr3_nt: TGTGCCAGCACTCTGGGGGCCTTAAAGACCCAGTACTTC

v_call: TRBV7-2
clone_size: few
j_call: TRBJ2-7
d_call: TRBD2
cdr3_aa: CASSVTSGGGYEQYF
cdr3_nt: TGTGCCAGCAGCGTTACTAGCGGGGGTGGTTACGAGCAGTACTTC

v_call: TRBV25-1
clone_size: -
j_call: TRBJ1-6
d_call: -
cdr3_aa: CASSYQGSPLHF
cdr3_nt: TGTGCCAGCAGTTATCAGGGTTCACCCCTCCACTTT

v_call: TRBV18
clone_size: few
j_call: TRBJ2-6
d_call: -
cdr3_aa: CASSRGTSGANVLTF
cdr3_nt: TGTGCCAGCTCACGGGGAACCTCTGGGGCCAACGTCCTGACTTTC

v_call: TRBV20-1
clone_size: few
j_call: TRBJ1-1
d_call: -
cdr3_aa: CSASWTYEAFF
cdr3_nt: TGCAGTGCTAGTTGGACGTATGAAGCTTTCTTT

v_call: TRBV5-4
clone_size: -
j_call: TRBJ1-2
d_call: -
cdr3_aa: CASISEGSAYGYTF
cdr3_nt: TGTGCCAGCATCTCCGAGGGCAGCGCCTATGGCTACACCTTC

v_call: TRBV7-3
clone_size: many
j_call: TRBJ2-5
d_call: -
cdr3_aa: CASSARDLGSKYF
cdr3_nt: TGTGCCAGCAGCGCCAGAGACCTCGGGTCGAAGTACTTC

v_call: TRBV19
clone_size: -
j_call: TRBJ2-5
d_call: -
cdr3_aa: CASSIARETQYF
cdr3_nt: TGTGCCAGTAGTATAGCACGTGAGACCCAGTACTTC

v_call: TRBV2
clone_size: -
j_call: TRBJ2-1
d_call: -
cdr3_aa: CASSEHGGTHSYNEQFF
cdr3_nt: TGTGCCAGCAGTGAACATGGAGGGACCCACTCCTACAATGAGCAGTTCTTC

v_call: TRBV5-1
clone_size: -
j_call: TRBJ2-5
d_call: -
cdr3_aa: CASSLQGAETQYF
cdr3_nt: TGCGCCAGCAGCTTGCAAGGCGCCGAGACCCAGTACTTC

v_call: TRBV7-2
clone_size: few
j_call: TRBJ2-7
d_call: TRBD2
cdr3_aa: CASSHGLAGAYEQYF
cdr3_nt: TGTGCCAGCAGCCACGGACTAGCGGGGGCCTACGAGCAGTACTTC

v_call: TRBV10-3
clone_size: -
j_call: TRBJ1-5
d_call: -
cdr3_aa: CAIGPGQQNQPQHF
cdr3_nt: TGTGCCATCGGCCCAGGACAGCAGAATCAGCCCCAGCATTTT

v_call: TRBV5-6
clone_size: -
j_call: TRBJ2-5
d_call: -
cdr3_aa: CASSLLGGALGETQYF
cdr3_nt: TGTGCCAGCAGCTTGTTGGGGGGCGCTTTAGGAGAGACCCAGTACTTC

v_call: TRBV27
clone_size: -
j_call: TRBJ2-3
d_call: TRBD1
cdr3_aa: CASSDRGTDTQYF
cdr3_nt: TGTGCCAGCAGTGACAGGGGCACAGATACGCAGTATTTT

v_call: TRBV6-4
clone_size: -
j_call: TRBJ2-3
d_call: -
cdr3_aa: CATSVGGTDTQYF
cdr3_nt: TGTGCCACCTCGGTCGGGGGCACAGATACGCAGTATTTT

v_call: TRBV7-2
clone_size: -
j_call: TRBJ2-3
d_call: TRBD1
cdr3_aa: CASSRLQGAQDTQYF
cdr3_nt: TGTGCCAGCAGCCGGCTACAGGGGGCCCAAGATACGCAGTATTTT

v_call: TRBV25-1
clone_size: few
j_call: TRBJ1-4
d_call: -
cdr3_aa: CASSDMSRATNEKLFF
cdr3_nt: TGTGCCAGCAGTGACATGAGTAGAGCAACTAATGAAAAACTGTTTTTT

v_call: TRBV6-5
clone_size: few
j_call: TRBJ1-5
d_call: TRBD1
cdr3_aa: CASSPGQTNQPQHF
cdr3_nt: TGTGCCAGCAGTCCGGGACAGACGAATCAGCCCCAGCATTTT

v_call: TRBV10-3
clone_size: few
j_call: TRBJ2-1
d_call: -
cdr3_aa: CAISDPDNEQFF
cdr3_nt: TGTGCCATCAGTGACCCTGACAATGAGCAGTTCTTC

v_call: TRBV10-3
clone_size: -
j_call: TRBJ2-6
d_call: TRBD1
cdr3_aa: CAISDRGDRSAGANVLTF
cdr3_nt: TGTGCCATCAGTGATAGGGGGGACAGGTCCGCTGGGGCCAACGTCCTGACTTTC

v_call: TRBV25-1
clone_size: -
j_call: TRBJ2-7
d_call: -
cdr3_aa: CASTQEDTSYEQYF
cdr3_nt: TGTGCCAGCACCCAGGAGGACACTTCCTACGAGCAGTACTTC

v_call: TRBV28
clone_size: few
j_call: TRBJ1-2
d_call: -
cdr3_aa: CASSLTDYGYTF
cdr3_nt: TGTGCCAGCAGTTTAACAGACTATGGCTACACCTTC

v_call: TRBV6-5
clone_size: few
j_call: TRBJ1-2
d_call: -
cdr3_aa: CASSYSAGRGYTF
cdr3_nt: TGTGCCAGCAGTTACTCGGCCGGGCGCGGCTACACCTTC

v_call: TRBV5-4
clone_size: few
j_call: TRBJ2-1
d_call: -
cdr3_aa: CASTTGGVGASYNEQFF
cdr3_nt: TGTGCCAGCACCACTGGGGGAGTTGGCGCCTCCTACAATGAGCAGTTCTTC

v_call: TRBV18
clone_size: -
j_call: TRBJ2-5
d_call: -
cdr3_aa: CASSPPQGGQYF
cdr3_nt: TGTGCCAGCTCACCCCCCCAGGGGGGCCAGTACTTC

v_call: TRBV7-2
clone_size: few
j_call: TRBJ1-6
d_call: -
cdr3_aa: CASSLAQGGNSPLHF
cdr3_nt: TGTGCCAGCAGCTTAGCTCAAGGTGGTAATTCACCCCTCCACTTT

v_call: TRBV2
clone_size: -
j_call: TRBJ2-5
d_call: -
cdr3_aa: CASSLVQGRLGETQYF
cdr3_nt: TGTGCCAGCTCCCTCGTCCAGGGCAGGCTCGGAGAGACCCAGTACTTC

v_call: TRBV15
clone_size: -
j_call: TRBJ1-4
d_call: -
cdr3_aa: CATSKPPTNEKLFF
cdr3_nt: TGTGCCACCAGCAAACCGCCAACTAATGAAAAACTGTTTTTT

v_call: TRBV7-9
clone_size: -
j_call: TRBJ1-3
d_call: -
cdr3_aa: CASAGGQDGNTIYF
cdr3_nt: TGTGCCAGCGCTGGGGGGCAAGATGGAAACACCATATATTTT

v_call: TRBV5-1
clone_size: -
j_call: TRBJ1-6
d_call: TRBD1
cdr3_aa: CASSNTTGVGSPLHF
cdr3_nt: TGCGCCAGCAGCAATACGACAGGGGTGGGGTCACCCCTCCACTTT

v_call: TRBV15
clone_size: few
j_call: TRBJ2-1
d_call: -
cdr3_aa: CATSRYTRDRAGNEQFF
cdr3_nt: TGTGCCACCAGCAGATACACGCGGGACCGGGCTGGGAATGAGCAGTTCTTC

v_call: TRBV19
clone_size: few
j_call: TRBJ2-7
d_call: -
cdr3_aa: CASSISGPHSYEQYF
cdr3_nt: TGTGCCAGTAGTATTTCGGGACCCCACTCCTACGAGCAGTACTTC

v_call: TRBV6-6
clone_size: few
j_call: TRBJ2-3
d_call: -
cdr3_aa: CASTQGTDTQYF
cdr3_nt: TGTGCCAGCACTCAGGGCACAGATACGCAGTATTTT

v_call: TRBV7-2
clone_size: few
j_call: TRBJ1-5
d_call: -
cdr3_aa: CASSPLGENQPQHF
cdr3_nt: TGTGCCAGCAGCCCTCTAGGCGAGAATCAGCCCCAGCATTTT

v_call: TRBV18
clone_size: -
j_call: TRBJ2-6
d_call: TRBD1
cdr3_aa: CASSPRQGAAGANVLTF
cdr3_nt: TGTGCCAGCTCACCACGACAGGGAGCGGCTGGGGCCAACGTCCTGACTTTC

v_call: TRBV4-3
clone_size: few
j_call: TRBJ2-3
d_call: -
cdr3_aa: CASSHLSTDTQYF
cdr3_nt: TGCGCCAGCAGCCACCTTAGCACAGATACGCAGTATTTT

v_call: TRBV7-6
clone_size: few
j_call: TRBJ2-7
d_call: -
cdr3_aa: CASSSGPNGGEQYF
cdr3_nt: TGTGCCAGCAGCTCCGGGCCTAACGGGGGAGAGCAGTACTTC

v_call: TRBV7-2
clone_size: few
j_call: TRBJ2-7
d_call: -
cdr3_aa: CASSLGTGYEQYF
cdr3_nt: TGTGCCAGCAGCTTAGGCACAGGGTACGAGCAGTACTTC

v_call: TRBV7-9
clone_size: -
j_call: TRBJ2-4
d_call: TRBD1
cdr3_aa: CASSLGTGGKNIQYF
cdr3_nt: TGTGCCAGCAGCTTAGGGACAGGGGGCAAAAACATTCAGTACTTC

v_call: TRBV9
clone_size: few
j_call: TRBJ2-2
d_call: TRBD2
cdr3_aa: CASSVGSSGENTGELFF
cdr3_nt: TGTGCCAGCAGCGTAGGGTCTAGCGGGGAGAACACCGGGGAGCTGTTTTTT

v_call: TRBV2
clone_size: -
j_call: TRBJ2-7
d_call: -
cdr3_aa: CASIRDGAYEQYF
cdr3_nt: TGTGCCAGCATCCGGGACGGAGCCTACGAGCAGTACTTC